The sequence of this T cell receptor beta chain was determined in a study of human T cells and chemical hapten exposure (dated by TCRdb to the early 2020s). Looking at the study overall: For sensitization, 2% DPC in acetone was applied to an approximately 2 cm by approximately 2 cm area of upper inner arm skin. Throughout the study period of around 24 weeks, patients also received therapeutic DPC doses to the scalp every week. Patch testing was done on the upper back using Finn chambers containing 0.01% DPC, and results were scored after 6 days according to International Contact Dermatitis Research Group standards. The mostly female patient cohort included alopecia areata with under or over 50% scalp involvement, alopecia totalis and alopecia universalis. Libraries were pooled for sequencing, and variation in per-sample TCR yields was attributed mainly to small differences in library volumes within the pool. This study followed changes in the peripheral blood TCR repertoire in vivo during primary and secondary sensitization of alopecia patients to the hapten diphenylcyclopropenone (DPC). Blood samples were taken from patients before sensitization (week 0) and at 2, 6 and about 24 weeks after DPC sensitization. Blood for TCR sequencing was provided by twenty-nine alopecia patients at one to four time points (pre-sensitization, 2, 6 and 24 weeks).

The time point tag for this specimen amounts to: patch test 1, 2 weeks after DPC sensitization. According to the study, the label for this sample's treatment or condition signals: therapeutic diphenylcyclopropenone sensitization with weekly scalp DPC. At every patch-test visit, the blood draw took place before the patch test was put on. Patients were considered eligible if aged 18 to 70, diagnosed with alopecia and deemed suitable for DPC therapy, and patients were excluded if pregnant. Total RNA was extracted from unfractionated whole blood that had been collected in Tempus Blood RNA tubes. The library was obtained by RACE. TCRdb names NextSeq 500 as the instrument used. During library preparation, unique molecular identifiers were attached to individual cDNA molecules so that TCRs could be counted quantitatively and reproducibly. Each blood RNA sample was used to sequence both TCR alpha and TCR beta chains. For the original study's pipeline: The median number of TCRs per sample was some 100,000, ranging from about 20,000 to 690,600. V, J and CDR3 annotation of the TCR reads was carried out using the Decombinator software suite. For the PS versus PT1 abundance plots, all samples were subsampled to the same number of TCRs (28,000). TCRs were defined as expanded if absent before sensitization and observed at least eight times at the 2-week time point. TCRdb cleaned the public reads at Q25 with fastp, built clones with MiXCR and kept in-frame beta chains. Entries that share a CDR3 protein sequence are merged under the most common genes and DNA. What appears here as the V and J calls and clone size reflects TCRdb's work, not the paper's. The sample table shows 300,000 to 450,000 distinct CDR3 sequences, and more than 4.5% are seen once. The ten largest clones take up 2% to 2.5% of the sample.

As concerns this clonotype: Its antigen specificity is not known. No base qualities exist here, and no much larger clone lies one base off it.

The investigation overall reported the following: Repeated subsampling changed both the strength of the expansion versus patch-test correlation and the threshold at which the correlation became significant. DPC sensitization did not change how many TCRs were above 1 in 1000 frequency, and no evidence was found of alterations in global repertoire structure. Significantly more large CDR3 similarity clusters were formed by expanded TCRs than by pre-sensitization or healthy control sets, consistent with antigen-driven responses. A positive correlation was found between the number of PT1 expanded TCRs and patch test score, with significance reached at thresholds 8, 16 and 32 but not 4. All patients had alopecia, a presumed autoimmune disease, so their immune response might differ from that of healthy individuals.

The CDR3 measures 14 amino acids from cysteine to phenylalanine. The sequence is cut down to CDR3 DNA, 42 bases in frame from base 1. The trim is 1 base for V and 0 bases for J, with a gap of 7 bases between the germline ends. CDR1 and CDR2 are read off the germline V gene as LGHNA and YNFKEQ. This receptor chain uses TRBV4-2 and TRBJ2-7; TRBD1 is a weak D gene call, 5 bases matching. The source is a woman in her fifties or sixties with alopecia areata. Some clones in this sample may be carry-over from other donors' samples. The source was whole blood, collected in connection with sensitization to the hapten diphenylcyclopropenone (DPC). DNA sequence: TGTGCCAGCAGCCAAGGACAGCACTCCTACGAGCAGTACTTC. It translates as CASSQGQHSYEQYF.